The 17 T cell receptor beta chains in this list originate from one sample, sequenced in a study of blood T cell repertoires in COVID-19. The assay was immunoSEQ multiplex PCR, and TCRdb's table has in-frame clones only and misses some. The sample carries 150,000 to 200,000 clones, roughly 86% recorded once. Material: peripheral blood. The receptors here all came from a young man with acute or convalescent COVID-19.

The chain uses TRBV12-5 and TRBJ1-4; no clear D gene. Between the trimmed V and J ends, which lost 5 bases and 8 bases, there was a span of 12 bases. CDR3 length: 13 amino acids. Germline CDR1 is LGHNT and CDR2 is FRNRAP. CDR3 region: CASGRDFGEKLFF. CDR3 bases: TGTGCTAGTGGTCGAGACTTTGGCGAAAAACTGTTTTTT.

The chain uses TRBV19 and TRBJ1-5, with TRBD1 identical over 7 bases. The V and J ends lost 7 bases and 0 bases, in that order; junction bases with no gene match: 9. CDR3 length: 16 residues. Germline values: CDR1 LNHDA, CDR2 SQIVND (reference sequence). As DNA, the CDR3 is TGTGCCAGTAAAGATCAGGGGGGAAATAGCAATCAGCCCCAGCATTTT. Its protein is CASKDQGGNSNQPQHF.

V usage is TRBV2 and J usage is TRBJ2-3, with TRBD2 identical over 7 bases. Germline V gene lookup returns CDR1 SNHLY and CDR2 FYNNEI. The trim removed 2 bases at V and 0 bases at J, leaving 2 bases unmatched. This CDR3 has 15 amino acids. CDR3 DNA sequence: TGTGCCAGCAGTGAAATGGGACTAAGCACAGATACGCAGTATTTT. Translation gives CASSEMGLSTDTQYF. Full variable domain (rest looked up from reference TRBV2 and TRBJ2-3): EPEVTQTPSHQVTQMGQEVILRCVPISNHLYFYWYRQILGQKVEFLVSFYNNEISEKSEIFDDQFSVERPDGSNFTLKIRSTKLEDSAMYFCASSEMGLSTDTQYFGPGTRLTVL.

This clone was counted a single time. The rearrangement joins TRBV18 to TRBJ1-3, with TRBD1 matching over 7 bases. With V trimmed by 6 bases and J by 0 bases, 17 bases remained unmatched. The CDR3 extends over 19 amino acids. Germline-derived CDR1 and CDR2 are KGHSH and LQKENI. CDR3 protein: CASSSGQRHRRPSGNTIYF. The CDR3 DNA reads TGTGCCAGCTCGTCGGGACAGAGGCATCGACGCCCCTCTGGAAACACCATATATTTT.

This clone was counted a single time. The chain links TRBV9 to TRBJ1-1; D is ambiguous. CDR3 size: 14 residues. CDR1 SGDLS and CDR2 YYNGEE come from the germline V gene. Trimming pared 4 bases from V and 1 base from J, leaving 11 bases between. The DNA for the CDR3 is TGTGCCAGCAGCAGCGCTTTGGCGAACACTGAAGCTTTCTTT. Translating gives CASSSALANTEAFF.

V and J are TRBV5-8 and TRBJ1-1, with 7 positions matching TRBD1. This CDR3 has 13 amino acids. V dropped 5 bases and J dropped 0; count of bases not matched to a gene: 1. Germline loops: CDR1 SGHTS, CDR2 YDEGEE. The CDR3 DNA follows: TGTGCCAGCAGGGACAGGATGAACACTGAAGCTTTCTTT. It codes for CASRDRMNTEAFF.

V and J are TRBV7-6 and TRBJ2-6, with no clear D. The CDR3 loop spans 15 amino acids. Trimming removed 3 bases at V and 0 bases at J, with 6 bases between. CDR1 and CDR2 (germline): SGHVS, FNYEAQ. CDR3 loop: CASSLGNSGANVLTF. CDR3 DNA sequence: TGTGCCAGCAGCTTGGGCAACTCTGGGGCCAACGTCCTGACTTTC.

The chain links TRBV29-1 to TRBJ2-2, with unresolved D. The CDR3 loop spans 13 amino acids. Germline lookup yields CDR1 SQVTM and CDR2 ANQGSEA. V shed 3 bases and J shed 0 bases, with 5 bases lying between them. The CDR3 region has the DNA TGCAGCGTTGACAGGACGAACACCGGGGAGCTGTTTTTT. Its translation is CSVDRTNTGELFF.

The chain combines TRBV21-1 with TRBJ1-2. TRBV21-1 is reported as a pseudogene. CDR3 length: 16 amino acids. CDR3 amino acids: CASRSVRRETHYGYTF. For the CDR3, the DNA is TGTGCCAGCAGGTCCGTTAGGAGGGAGACCCACTATGGCTACACCTTC.

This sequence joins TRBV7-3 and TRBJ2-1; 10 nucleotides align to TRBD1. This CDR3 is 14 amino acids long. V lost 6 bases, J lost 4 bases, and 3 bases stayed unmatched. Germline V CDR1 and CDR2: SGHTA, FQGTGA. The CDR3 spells CASSRQGAYNEQFF. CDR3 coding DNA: TGTGCCAGCAGTCGACAGGGGGCTTACAATGAGCAGTTCTTC.

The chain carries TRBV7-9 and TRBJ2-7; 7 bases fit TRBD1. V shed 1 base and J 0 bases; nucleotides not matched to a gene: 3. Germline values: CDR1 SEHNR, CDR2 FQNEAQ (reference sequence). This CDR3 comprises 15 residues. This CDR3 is CASSLEQGSSYEQYF. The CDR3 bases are TGTGCCAGCAGCTTAGAACAGGGGAGCTCCTACGAGCAGTACTTC.

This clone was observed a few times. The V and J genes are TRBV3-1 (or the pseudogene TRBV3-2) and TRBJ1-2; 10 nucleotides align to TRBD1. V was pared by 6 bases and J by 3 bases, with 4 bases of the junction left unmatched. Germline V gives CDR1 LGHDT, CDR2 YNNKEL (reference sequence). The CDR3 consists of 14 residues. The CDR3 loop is CASRGTGADYGYTF. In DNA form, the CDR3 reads TGTGCCAGCAGGGGGACAGGGGCTGACTATGGCTACACCTTC.

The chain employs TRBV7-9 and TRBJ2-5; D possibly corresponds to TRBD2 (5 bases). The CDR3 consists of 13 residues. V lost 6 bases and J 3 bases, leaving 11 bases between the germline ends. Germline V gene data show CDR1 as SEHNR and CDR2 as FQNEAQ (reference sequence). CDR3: CASRRAEKETQYF. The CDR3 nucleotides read TGTGCCAGCAGGAGAGCGGAGAAAGAGACCCAGTACTTC.

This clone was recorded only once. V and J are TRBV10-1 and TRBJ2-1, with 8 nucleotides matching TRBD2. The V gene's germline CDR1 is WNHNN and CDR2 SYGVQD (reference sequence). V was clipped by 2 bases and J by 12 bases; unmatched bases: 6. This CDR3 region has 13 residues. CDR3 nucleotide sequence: TGCGCCAGCAGTGAGCCCCTCGGGGGGGGGCAGTTCTTC. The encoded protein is CASSEPLGGGQFF.

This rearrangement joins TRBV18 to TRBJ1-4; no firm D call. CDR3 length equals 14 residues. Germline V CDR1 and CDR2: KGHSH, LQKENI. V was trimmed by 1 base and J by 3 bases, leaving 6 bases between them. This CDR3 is CASSPRGSNEKLFF. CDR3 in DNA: TGTGCCAGCTCACCACGAGGGTCTAATGAAAAACTGTTTTTT.

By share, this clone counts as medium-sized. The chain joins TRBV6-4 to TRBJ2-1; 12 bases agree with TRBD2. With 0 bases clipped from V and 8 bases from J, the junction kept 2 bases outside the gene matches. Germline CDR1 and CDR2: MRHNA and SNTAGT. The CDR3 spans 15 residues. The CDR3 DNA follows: TGTGCCAGCAGTGACTCTGCTAGCGGGGGGGATGAGCAGTTCTTC. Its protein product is CASSDSASGGDEQFF.

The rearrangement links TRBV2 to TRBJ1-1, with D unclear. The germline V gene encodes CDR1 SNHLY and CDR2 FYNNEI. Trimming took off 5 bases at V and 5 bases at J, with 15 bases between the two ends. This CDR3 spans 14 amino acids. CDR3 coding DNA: TGTGCCAGCAGTTCTTGGGCTTCTTGGACTGAAGCTTTCTTT. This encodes CASSSWASWTEAFF.